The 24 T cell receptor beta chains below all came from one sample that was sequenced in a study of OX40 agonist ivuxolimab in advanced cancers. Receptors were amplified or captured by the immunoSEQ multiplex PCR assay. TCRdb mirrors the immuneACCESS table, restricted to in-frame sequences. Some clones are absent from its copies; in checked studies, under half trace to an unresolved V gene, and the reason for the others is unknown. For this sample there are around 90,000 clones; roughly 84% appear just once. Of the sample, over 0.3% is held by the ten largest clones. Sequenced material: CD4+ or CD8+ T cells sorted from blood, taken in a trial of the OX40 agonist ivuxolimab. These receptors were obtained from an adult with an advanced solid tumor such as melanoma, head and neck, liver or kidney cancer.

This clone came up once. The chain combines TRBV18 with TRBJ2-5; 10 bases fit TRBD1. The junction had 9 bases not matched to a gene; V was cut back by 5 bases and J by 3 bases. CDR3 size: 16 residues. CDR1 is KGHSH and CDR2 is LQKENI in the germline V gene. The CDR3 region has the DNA TGTGCCAGCTCAACCGGGACAGGGGCATTTAAAGAGACCCAGTACTTC. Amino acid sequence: CASSTGTGAFKETQYF.

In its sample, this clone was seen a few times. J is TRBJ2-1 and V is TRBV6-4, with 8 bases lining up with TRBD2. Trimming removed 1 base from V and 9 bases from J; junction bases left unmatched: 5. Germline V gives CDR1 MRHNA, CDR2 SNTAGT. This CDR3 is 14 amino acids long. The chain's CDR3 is CASSDYRGGPEQFF. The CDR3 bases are TGTGCCAGCAGTGACTATCGGGGGGGCCCTGAGCAGTTCTTC.

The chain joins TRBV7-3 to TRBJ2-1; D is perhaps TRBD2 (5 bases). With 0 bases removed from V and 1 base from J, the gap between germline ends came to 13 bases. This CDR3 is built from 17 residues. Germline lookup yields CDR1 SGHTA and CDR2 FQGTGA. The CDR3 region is CASSLTGPSGSYNEQFF. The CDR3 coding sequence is TGTGCCAGCAGCTTAACTGGTCCCAGCGGATCCTACAATGAGCAGTTCTTC.

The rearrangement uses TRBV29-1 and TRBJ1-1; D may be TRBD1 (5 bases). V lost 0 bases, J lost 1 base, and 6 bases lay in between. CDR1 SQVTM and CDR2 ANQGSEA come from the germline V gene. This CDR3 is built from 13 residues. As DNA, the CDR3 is TGCAGCGTTGAAGAAAGGGGGAACACTGAAGCTTTCTTT. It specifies CSVEERGNTEAFF.

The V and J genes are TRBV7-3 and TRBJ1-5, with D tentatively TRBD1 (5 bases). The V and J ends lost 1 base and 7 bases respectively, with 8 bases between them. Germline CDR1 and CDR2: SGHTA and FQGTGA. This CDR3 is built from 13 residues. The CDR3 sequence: CASSLNGDQPQHF. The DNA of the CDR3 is TGTGCCAGCAGCTTAAATGGGGACCAGCCCCAGCATTTT.

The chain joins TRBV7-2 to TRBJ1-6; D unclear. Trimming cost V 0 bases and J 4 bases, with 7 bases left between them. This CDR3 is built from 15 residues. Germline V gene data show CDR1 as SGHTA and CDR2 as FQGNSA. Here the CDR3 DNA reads TGTGCCAGCAGCTTAGCATCGGAGTATAATTCACCCCTCCACTTT. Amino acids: CASSLASEYNSPLHF.

The CDR3 is CSGGRLLNTEAFF. The CDR3 nucleotides read TGCAGCGGGGGGAGGCTTCTGAACACTGAAGCTTTCTTT. The chain is built from TRBV29-1 and TRBJ1-1, with D perhaps matching TRBD1 (5 bases). CDR1 and CDR2 (germline): SQVTM, ANQGSEA. The CDR3 is 13 amino acids. Between the trimmed V and J ends, which lost 7 bases and 0 bases, there was a span of 12 bases.

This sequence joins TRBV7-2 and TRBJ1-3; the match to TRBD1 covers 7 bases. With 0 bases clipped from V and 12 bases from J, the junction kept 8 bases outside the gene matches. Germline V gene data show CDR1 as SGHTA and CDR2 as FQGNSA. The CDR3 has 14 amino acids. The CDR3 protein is CASSLAPGQSLIYF. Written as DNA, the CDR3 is TGTGCCAGCAGCTTAGCCCCGGGACAGTCTCTCATATATTTT. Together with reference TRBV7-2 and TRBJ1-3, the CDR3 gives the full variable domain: GAGVSQSPSNKVTEKGKDVELRCDPISGHTALYWYRQSLGQGLEFLIYFQGNSAPDKSGLPSDRFSAERTGGSVSTLTIQRTQQEDSAVYLCASSLAPGQSLIYFGEGSWLTVV.

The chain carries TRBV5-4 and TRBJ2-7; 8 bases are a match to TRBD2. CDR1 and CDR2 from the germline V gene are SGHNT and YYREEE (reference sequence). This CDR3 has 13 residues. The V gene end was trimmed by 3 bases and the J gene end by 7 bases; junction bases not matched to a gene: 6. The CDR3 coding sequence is TGTGCCAGCAGCTCGGGGGGGGCGTGGGAGCAGTACTTC. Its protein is CASSSGGAWEQYF.

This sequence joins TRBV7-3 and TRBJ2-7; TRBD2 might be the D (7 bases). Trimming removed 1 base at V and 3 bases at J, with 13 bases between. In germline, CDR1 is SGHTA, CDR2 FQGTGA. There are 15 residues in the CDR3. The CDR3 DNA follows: TGTGCCAGCAGCTTAAATCCGGGGGGCCACTACGAGCAGTACTTC. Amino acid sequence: CASSLNPGGHYEQYF. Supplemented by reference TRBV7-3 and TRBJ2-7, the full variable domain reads GAGVSQTPSNKVTEKGKYVELRCDPISGHTALYWYRQSLGQGPEFLIYFQGTGAADDSGLPNDRFFAVRPEGSVSTLKIQRTERGDSAVYLCASSLNPGGHYEQYFGPGTRLTVT.

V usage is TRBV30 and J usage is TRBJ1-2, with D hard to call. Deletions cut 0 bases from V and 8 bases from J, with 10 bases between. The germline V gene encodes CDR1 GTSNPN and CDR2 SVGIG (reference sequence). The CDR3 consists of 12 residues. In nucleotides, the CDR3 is TGTGCCTGGAGTGTCACCGGAGGGGGCTACACCTTC. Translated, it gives CAWSVTGGGYTF. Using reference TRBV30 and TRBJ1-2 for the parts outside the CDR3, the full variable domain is SQTIHQWPATLVQPVGSPLSLECTVEGTSNPNLYWYRQAAGRGLQLLFYSVGIGQISSEVPQNLSASRPQDRQFILSSKKLLLSDSGFYLCAWSVTGGGYTFGSGTRLTVV.

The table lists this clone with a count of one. The CDR3 reads CASSPRTDTQYF. The DNA for the CDR3 is TGTGCCAGCTCACCACGCACAGATACGCAGTATTTT. This chain links TRBV18 with TRBJ2-3; D is ambiguous. The germline gives CDR1 KGHSH, CDR2 LQKENI. V was trimmed by 1 base and J by 1 base, leaving 0 bases between them. This CDR3 is 12 amino acids long. Full variable domain (missing parts from reference TRBV18 and TRBJ2-3): NAGVMQNPRHLVRRRGQEARLRCSPMKGHSHVYWYRQLPEEGLKFMVYLQKENIIDESGMPKERFSAEFPKEGPSILRIQQVVRGDSAAYFCASSPRTDTQYFGPGTRLTVL.

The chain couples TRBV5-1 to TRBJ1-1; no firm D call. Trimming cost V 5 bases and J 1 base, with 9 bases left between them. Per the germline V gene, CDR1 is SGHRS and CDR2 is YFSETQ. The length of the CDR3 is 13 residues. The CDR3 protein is CASSEGSNTEAFF. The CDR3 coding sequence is TGCGCCAGCAGTGAGGGATCGAACACTGAAGCTTTCTTT.

In DNA form, the CDR3 reads TGCAGCGTTGAAAACGGCCCAGATACGCAGTATTTT. Translated: CSVENGPDTQYF. The chain joins TRBV29-1 to TRBJ2-3; D not resolved. V was clipped by 2 bases and J by 4 bases, with 7 bases between them. Germline CDR1 reads SQVTM; CDR2 reads ANQGSEA. This CDR3 spans 12 amino acids.

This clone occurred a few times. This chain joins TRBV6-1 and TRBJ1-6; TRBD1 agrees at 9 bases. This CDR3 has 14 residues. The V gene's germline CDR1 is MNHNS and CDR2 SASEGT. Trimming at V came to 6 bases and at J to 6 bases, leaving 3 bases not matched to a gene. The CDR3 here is CASRGTGSNSPLHF. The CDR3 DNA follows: TGTGCCAGCAGGGGGACAGGGAGTAATTCACCCCTCCACTTT.

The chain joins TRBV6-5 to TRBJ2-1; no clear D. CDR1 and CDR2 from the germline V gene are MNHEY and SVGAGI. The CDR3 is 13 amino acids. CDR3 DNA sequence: TGTGCGGCCTCGGACGAAAAAGCCAATGAGCAGTTCTTC. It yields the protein CAASDEKANEQFF.

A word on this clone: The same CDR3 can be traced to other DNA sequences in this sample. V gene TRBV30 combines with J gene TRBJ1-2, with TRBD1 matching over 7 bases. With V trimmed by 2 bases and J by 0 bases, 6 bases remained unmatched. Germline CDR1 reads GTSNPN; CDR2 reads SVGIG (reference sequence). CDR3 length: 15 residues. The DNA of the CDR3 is TGTGCCTGGAGTACAAGACAGGGTTCTAACTATGGCTACACCTTC. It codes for CAWSTRQGSNYGYTF.

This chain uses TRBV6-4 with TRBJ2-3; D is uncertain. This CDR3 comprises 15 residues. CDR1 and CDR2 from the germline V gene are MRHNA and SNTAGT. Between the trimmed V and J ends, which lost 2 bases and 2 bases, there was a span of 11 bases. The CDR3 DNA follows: TGTGCCAGCAGTGACATGGGTACTCCCACAGATACGCAGTATTTT. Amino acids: CASSDMGTPTDTQYF.

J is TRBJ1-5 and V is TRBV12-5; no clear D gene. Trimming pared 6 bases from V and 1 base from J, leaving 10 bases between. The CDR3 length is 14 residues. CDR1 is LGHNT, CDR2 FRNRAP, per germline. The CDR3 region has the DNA TGTGCTAGTGGAGAATGGCAAAGCAATCAGCCCCAGCATTTT. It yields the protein CASGEWQSNQPQHF. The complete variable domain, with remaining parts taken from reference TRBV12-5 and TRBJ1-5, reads DARVTQTPRHKVTEMGQEVTMRCQPILGHNTVFWYRQTMMQGLELLAYFRNRAPLDDSGMPKDRFSAEMPDATLATLKIQPSEPRDSAVYFCASGEWQSNQPQHFGDGTRLSIL.

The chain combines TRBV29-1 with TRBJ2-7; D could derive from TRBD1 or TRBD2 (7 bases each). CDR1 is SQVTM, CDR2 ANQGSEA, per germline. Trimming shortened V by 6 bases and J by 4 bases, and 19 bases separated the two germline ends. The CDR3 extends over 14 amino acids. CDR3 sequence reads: CSVGGRDSPYEQYF. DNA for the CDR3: TGCAGCGTGGGAGGGAGGGACAGCCCATACGAGCAGTACTTC.

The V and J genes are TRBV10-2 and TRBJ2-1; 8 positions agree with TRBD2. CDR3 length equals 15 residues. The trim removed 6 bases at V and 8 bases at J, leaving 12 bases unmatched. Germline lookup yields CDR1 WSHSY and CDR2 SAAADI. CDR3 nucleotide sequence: TGCGCCAGCAGGGGCCCGGGACTAGGGGGGGATGAGCAGTTCTTC. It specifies CASRGPGLGGDEQFF.

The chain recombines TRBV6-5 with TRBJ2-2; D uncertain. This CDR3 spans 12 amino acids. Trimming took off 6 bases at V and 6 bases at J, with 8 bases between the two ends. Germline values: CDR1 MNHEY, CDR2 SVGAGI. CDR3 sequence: CASSSGAGELFF. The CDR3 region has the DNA TGTGCCAGCAGCAGTGGAGCCGGGGAGCTGTTTTTT.

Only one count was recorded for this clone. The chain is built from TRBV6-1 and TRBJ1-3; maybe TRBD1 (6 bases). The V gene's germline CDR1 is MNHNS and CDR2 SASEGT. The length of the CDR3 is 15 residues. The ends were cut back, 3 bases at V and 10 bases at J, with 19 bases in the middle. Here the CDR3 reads CASSENRQAFGTIYF. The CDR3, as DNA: TGTGCCAGCAGTGAGAATCGACAGGCGTTTGGGACCATATATTTT.

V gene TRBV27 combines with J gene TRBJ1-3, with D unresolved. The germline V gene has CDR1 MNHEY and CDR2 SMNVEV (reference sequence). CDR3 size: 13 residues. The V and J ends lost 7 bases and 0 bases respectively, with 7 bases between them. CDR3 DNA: TGTGCCAGCATGTCGGGCTCTGGAAACACCATATATTTT. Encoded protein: CASMSGSGNTIYF.